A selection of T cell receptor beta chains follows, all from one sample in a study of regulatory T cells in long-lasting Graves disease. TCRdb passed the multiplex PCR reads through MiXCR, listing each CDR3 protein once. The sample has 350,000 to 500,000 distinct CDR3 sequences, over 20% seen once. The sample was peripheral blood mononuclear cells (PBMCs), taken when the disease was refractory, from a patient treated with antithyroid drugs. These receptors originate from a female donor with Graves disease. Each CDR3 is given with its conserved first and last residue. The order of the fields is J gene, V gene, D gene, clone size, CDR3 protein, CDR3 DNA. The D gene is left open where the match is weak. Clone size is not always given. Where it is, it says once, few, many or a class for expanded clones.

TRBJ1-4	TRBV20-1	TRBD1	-	CSAQETGTGLFGKLFF	TGCAGTGCCCAGGAAACCGGGACAGGGCTTTTTGGAAAACTGTTTTTT
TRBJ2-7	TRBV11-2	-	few	CASSPRGAGNYEQYF	TGTGCCAGCAGCCCCCGGGGGGCCGGGAATTACGAGCAGTACTTC
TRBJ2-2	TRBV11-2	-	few	CASQGSLDTGELFF	TGTGCCAGCCAGGGTAGCTTGGACACCGGGGAGCTGTTTTTT
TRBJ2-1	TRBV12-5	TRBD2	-	CASALSGFNNEQFF	TGTGCTAGTGCCCTTAGCGGGTTTAACAATGAGCAGTTCTTC
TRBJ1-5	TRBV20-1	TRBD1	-	CSAHTGGPYSNQPQHF	TGCAGTGCACATACAGGGGGACCTTATAGCAATCAGCCCCAGCATTTT
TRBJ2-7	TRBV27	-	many	CASSPLGTMSSYEQYF	TGTGCCAGCAGTCCCCTTGGGACAATGAGCTCCTACGAGCAGTACTTC
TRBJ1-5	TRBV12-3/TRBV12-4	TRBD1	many	CASRPDRAEGQPQHF	TGTGCCAGCAGACCGGACAGGGCCGAAGGTCAGCCCCAGCATTTT
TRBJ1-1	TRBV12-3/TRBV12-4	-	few	CASSLLSSRGAEAFF	TGTGCCAGCAGTCTATTAAGTTCCAGGGGTGCTGAAGCTTTCTTT
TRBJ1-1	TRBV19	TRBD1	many	CASSIGRGYHTEAFF	TGTGCCAGTAGTATAGGCAGGGGGTATCACACTGAAGCTTTCTTT
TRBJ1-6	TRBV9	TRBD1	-	CASRGQGYNSPLHF	TGTGCCAGCAGGGGACAGGGATATAATTCACCCCTCCACTTT
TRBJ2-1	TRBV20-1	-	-	CSGSGGVYNEQFF	TGCAGTGGATCGGGCGGAGTTTACAATGAGCAGTTCTTC
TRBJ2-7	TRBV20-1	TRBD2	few	CSAHNTNSGGGPAHYEQYF	TGCAGTGCCCACAACACAAACAGCGGCGGGGGTCCGGCACACTACGAGCAGTACTTC
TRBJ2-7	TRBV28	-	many	CASSSWDTTAYEQYF	TGTGCCAGCAGTTCCTGGGACACCACGGCCTACGAGCAGTACTTC
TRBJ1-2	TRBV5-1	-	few	CASSLGQDNYGYTF	TGCGCCAGCAGCTTGGGACAGGACAACTATGGCTACACCTTC
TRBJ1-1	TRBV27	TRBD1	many	CASRTGVFTEAFF	TGTGCCAGCCGGACAGGGGTGTTCACTGAAGCTTTCTTT